This T cell receptor (beta chain) is from a study of shared clonotypes between healthy human individuals. The CDR3 has 16 residues. The germline gives CDR1 GTSNPN, CDR2 SVGIG (reference sequence). Between the trimmed V and J ends, which lost 0 bases and 0 bases, there was a span of 12 bases. The table came from immunoSEQ multiplex PCR; TCRdb's copy has only in-frame clones and leaves some out. The sample yields 2 million to 2.5 million clones, around 95% seen once. This clonotype was obtained from a man aged 18 to 29 in good health. V gene TRBV30 combines with J gene TRBJ1-5; no definite D call. The sample was naive CD4+ T cells sorted from blood. Subset denoted: CD45RA+ positively selected. CDR3 nucleotide sequence: TGTGCCTGGAGTGTACTCTCGGGAGATAGCAATCAGCCCCAGCATTTT. Its translation is CAWSVLSGDSNQPQHF.